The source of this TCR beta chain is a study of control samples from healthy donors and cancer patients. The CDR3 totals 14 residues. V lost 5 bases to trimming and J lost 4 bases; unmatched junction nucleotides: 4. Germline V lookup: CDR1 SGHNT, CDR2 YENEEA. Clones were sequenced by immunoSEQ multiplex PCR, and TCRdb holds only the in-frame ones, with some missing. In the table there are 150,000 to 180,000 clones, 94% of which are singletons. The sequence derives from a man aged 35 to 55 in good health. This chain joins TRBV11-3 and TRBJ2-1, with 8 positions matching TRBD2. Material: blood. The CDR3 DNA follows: TGTGCCAGCAGCCTCGGGGGGGGTTACAATGAGCAGTTCTTC. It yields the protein CASSLGGGYNEQFF.